The 9 T cell receptor beta chains given below trace back to one sample, sequenced in a study of early T cells in non-severe SARS-CoV-2 infection. TCRdb used MiXCR to reprocess the 5' RACE reads, holding one entry per CDR3 protein. The data contain some 9,500 distinct CDR3 sequences, roughly 5% of them seen just once; the ten biggest clones take up 9% to 10%. The sample taken for sequencing was whole blood. The receptor set was obtained from an adult who was a healthcare worker with PCR-confirmed SARS-CoV-2 infection or an uninfected control (not recorded which).

V is TRBV5-1 and J is TRBJ2-1, with 8 bases aligning to TRBD2. The junction had 3 bases not matched to a gene; V was cut back by 4 bases and J by 6 bases. The CDR3 loop spans 13 amino acids. CDR1 SGHRS and CDR2 YFSETQ come from the germline V gene. The CDR3: CASSREGPNEQFF. CDR3 coding DNA: TGCGCCAGCAGCCGGGAGGGCCCCAATGAGCAGTTCTTC.

This clonotype was observed at least ten times. J is TRBJ1-1 and V is TRBV29-1; 9 bases are a match to TRBD1. CDR3 length: 13 residues. J lost 0 bases, V lost 8 bases, and 4 bases had no gene match. CDR1 and CDR2 from the germline V gene are SQVTM and ANQGSEA. The CDR3 loop reads CSSWTGVNTEAFF. The DNA of the CDR3 is TGCAGCTCCTGGACAGGGGTGAACACTGAAGCTTTCTTT.

There are many counts of this clonotype. This sequence joins TRBV5-4 and TRBJ2-1, with a possible D match to TRBD2 (6 bases). Germline loops: CDR1 SGHNT, CDR2 YYREEE (reference sequence). The CDR3 is made up of 16 amino acids. With 3 bases removed from V and 5 bases from J, the gap between germline ends came to 18 bases. The chain's CDR3 is CASSWNHPRGNNEQFF. In DNA form, the CDR3 reads TGTGCCAGCAGCTGGAACCATCCACGCGGGAACAATGAGCAGTTCTTC.

This clonotype counts as medium-sized. The CDR3 here is CASSLSPGTYSNQPQHF. The CDR3 DNA follows: TGTGCCAGCAGCTTGTCGCCAGGGACGTATAGCAATCAGCCCCAGCATTTT. The J gene is TRBJ1-5, the V gene TRBV5-6; perhaps TRBD1 as D (5 bases). V was pared by 1 base and J by 0 bases, with 14 bases between. This CDR3 region has 17 residues. In germline, CDR1 is SGHDT, CDR2 YYEEEE.

The J gene is TRBJ2-7, the V gene TRBV28; no definite D call. Trimming removed 6 bases from V and 4 bases from J, with 13 bases in between. This CDR3 is built from 13 residues. CDR1 MDHEN and CDR2 SYDVKM come from the germline V gene. The CDR3, as DNA: TGTGCCAGCAGCCCCGGACCCCTTTACGAGCAGTACGTC. Protein sequence: CASSPGPLYEQYV.

This clonotype is medium-sized within its sample. V and J are TRBV19 and TRBJ2-5; no reliable D call. Deletions cut 1 base from V and 5 bases from J, with 14 bases between. The CDR3 sequence is 15 residues long. The V gene's germline CDR1 is LNHDA and CDR2 SQIVND (reference sequence). CDR3 nucleotides: TGTGCCAGTAGTATAGCGGCCTCCCACCGGGAGACCCAGTACTTC. Translated, it gives CASSIAASHRETQYF. Based on the CDR3 plus reference TRBV19 and TRBJ2-5, the full variable domain is DGGITQSPKYLFRKEGQNVTLSCEQNLNHDAMYWYRQDPGQGLRLIYYSQIVNDFQKGDIAEGYSVSREKKESFPLTVTSAQKNPTAFYLCASSIAASHRETQYFGPGTRLLVL.

This clonotype was observed many times. This chain joins TRBV7-2 and TRBJ2-1, with 8 bases matching TRBD2. Germline V gene sequence: CDR1 SGHTA, CDR2 FQGNSA. Trimming cost V 4 bases and J 6 bases; bases outside gene matches: 11. The CDR3 contains 16 residues. In DNA, the CDR3 is TGTGCCAGCAGCTCCCTACCGGGACTAGGGGCCAATGAGCAGTTCTTC. It yields the protein CASSSLPGLGANEQFF.

This clonotype has at least ten counts. The rearrangement links TRBV4-1 to TRBJ1-1; maybe TRBD1 (5 bases). Between the trimmed V and J ends, which lost 3 bases and 3 bases, there was a span of 14 bases. The germline V gene encodes CDR1 MGHRA and CDR2 YSYEKL. This CDR3 spans 15 amino acids. The CDR3 sequence is CASSHRGGMDTEAFF. CDR3 nucleotide sequence: TGCGCCAGCAGCCATCGGGGGGGGATGGACACTGAAGCTTTCTTT.

CDR3 loop: CSLSGKASDTQYF. The CDR3 nucleotides are TGCAGCCTTAGCGGCAAGGCGTCAGATACGCAGTATTTT. The rearrangement joins TRBV29-1 to TRBJ2-3; TRBD2 might be the D (6 bases). Trimming stripped 8 bases from V and 4 bases from J, with 16 bases between. CDR3 size: 13 residues. In germline, CDR1 is SQVTM, CDR2 ANQGSEA.